The source of this T cell receptor (beta chain) is a study of blood T cell repertoires in COVID-19. The junction had 7 bases not matched to a gene; V was cut back by 4 bases and J by 9 bases. Germline lookup yields CDR1 SGHRS and CDR2 YFSETQ. This CDR3 contains 13 residues. This clone was seen once. The repertoire was sequenced with immunoSEQ multiplex PCR; TCRdb's copy has only in-frame clones and lacks some. The sample consists of 65,000 to 90,000 clones, approximately 80% of them appearing once. This sequence originates from a man in his 70s with COVID-19, enrolled during active disease. The chain is built from TRBV5-1 and TRBJ2-1, with 7 bases identical to TRBD1. Input material: peripheral blood. CDR3 residues: CASSLQGFVEQFF. The DNA of the CDR3 is TGCGCCAGCAGCCTACAGGGGTTCGTTGAGCAGTTCTTC.